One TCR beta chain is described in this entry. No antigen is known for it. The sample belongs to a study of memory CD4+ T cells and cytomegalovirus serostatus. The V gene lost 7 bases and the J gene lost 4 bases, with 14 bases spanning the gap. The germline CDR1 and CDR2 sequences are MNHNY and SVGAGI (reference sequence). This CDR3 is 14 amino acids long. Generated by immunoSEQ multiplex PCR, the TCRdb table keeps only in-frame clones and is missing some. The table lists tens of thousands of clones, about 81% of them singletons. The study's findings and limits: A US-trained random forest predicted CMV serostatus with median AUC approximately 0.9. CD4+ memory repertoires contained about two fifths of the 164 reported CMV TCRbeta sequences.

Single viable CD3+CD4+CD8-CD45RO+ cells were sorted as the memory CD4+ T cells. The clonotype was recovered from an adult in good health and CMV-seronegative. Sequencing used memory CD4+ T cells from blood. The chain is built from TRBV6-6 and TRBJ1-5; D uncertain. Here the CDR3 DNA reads TGTGCCAGCACCCAGGACCTGGGGAATCAGCCCCAGCATTTT. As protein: CASTQDLGNQPQHF.